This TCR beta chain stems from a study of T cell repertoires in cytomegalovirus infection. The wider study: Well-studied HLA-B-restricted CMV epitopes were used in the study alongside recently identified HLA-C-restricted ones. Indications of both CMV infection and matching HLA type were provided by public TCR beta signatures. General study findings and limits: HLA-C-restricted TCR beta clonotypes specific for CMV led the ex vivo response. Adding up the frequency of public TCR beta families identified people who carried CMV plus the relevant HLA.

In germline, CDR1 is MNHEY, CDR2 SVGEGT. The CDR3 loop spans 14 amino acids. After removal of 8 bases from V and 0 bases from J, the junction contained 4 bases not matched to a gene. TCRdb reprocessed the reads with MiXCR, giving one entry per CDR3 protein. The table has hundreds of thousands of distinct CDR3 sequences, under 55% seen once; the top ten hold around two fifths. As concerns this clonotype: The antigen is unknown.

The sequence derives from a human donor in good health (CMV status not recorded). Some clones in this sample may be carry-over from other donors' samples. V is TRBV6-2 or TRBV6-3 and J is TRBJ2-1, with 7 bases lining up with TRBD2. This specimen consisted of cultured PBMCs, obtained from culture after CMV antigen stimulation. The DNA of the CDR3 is TGTGCCAGCGGGAAGCGGGACTCCTACAATGAGCAGTTCTTC. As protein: CASGKRDSYNEQFF.